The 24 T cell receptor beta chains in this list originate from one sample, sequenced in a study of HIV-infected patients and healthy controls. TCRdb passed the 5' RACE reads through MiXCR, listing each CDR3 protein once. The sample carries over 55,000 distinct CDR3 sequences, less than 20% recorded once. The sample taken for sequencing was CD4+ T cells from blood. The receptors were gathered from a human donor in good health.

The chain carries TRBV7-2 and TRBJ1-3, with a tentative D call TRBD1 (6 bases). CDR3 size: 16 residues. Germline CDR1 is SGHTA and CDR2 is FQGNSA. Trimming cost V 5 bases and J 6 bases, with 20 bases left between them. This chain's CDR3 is CASSPGGGRAENTIYF. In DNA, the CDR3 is TGTGCCAGCAGCCCGGGGGGGGGCAGGGCGGAAAACACCATATATTTT.

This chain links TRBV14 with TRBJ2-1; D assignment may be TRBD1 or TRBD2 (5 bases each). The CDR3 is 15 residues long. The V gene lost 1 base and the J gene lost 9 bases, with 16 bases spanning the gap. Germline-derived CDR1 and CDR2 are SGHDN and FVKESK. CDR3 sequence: CASSQASTGPVEQFF. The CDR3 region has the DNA TGTGCCAGCAGCCAAGCATCCACGGGGCCGGTTGAGCAGTTCTTC.

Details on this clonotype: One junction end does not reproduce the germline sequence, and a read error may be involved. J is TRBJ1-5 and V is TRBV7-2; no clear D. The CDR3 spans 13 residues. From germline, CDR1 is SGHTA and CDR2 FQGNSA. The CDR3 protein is CASSLGPPQAPAF. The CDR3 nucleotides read TGTGCCAGCAGCTTAGGGCCTCCCCAGGCCCCAGCATTT.

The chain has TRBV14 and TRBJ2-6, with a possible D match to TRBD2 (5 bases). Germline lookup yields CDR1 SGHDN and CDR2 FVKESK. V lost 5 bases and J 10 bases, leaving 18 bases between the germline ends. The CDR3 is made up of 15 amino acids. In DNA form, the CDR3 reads TGTGCCAGCAGCGATCGGGATCCCTTCCGGAACGTCCTGACTTTC. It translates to CASSDRDPFRNVLTF.

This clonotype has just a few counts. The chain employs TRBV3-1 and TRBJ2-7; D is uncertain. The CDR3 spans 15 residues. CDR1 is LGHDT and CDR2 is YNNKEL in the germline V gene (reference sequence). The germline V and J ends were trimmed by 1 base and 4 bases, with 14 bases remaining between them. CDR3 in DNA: TGTGCCAGCAGCCAAGTGTATAGTCCGCTATACGAGCAGTACTTC. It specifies CASSQVYSPLYEQYF.

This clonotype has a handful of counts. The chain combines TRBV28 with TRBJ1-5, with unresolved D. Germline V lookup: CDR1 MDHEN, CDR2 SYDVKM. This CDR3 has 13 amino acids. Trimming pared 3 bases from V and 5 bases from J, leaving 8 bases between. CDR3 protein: CASSFFGHQPQHF. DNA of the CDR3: TGTGCCAGCAGTTTCTTTGGGCATCAGCCCCAGCATTTT.

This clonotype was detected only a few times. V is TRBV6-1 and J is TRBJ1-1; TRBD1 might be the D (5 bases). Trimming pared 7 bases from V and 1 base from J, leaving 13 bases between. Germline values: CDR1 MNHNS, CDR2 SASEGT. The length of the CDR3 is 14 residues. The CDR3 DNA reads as TGTGCCAGCAAACGGTGGGGGGAGAACACTGAAGCTTTCTTT. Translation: CASKRWGENTEAFF.

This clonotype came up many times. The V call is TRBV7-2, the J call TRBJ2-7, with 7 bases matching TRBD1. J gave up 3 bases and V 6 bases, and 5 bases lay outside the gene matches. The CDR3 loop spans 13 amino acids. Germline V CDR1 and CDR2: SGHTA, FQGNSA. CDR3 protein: CASSGQALYEQYF. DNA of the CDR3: TGTGCCAGCAGTGGACAGGCCCTCTACGAGCAGTACTTC.

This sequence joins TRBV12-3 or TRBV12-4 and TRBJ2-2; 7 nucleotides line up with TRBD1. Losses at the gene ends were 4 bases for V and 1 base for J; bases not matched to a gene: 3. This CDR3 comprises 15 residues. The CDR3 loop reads CASSYRGLNTGELFF. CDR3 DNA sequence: TGTGCCAGCAGTTACAGGGGATTGAACACCGGGGAGCTGTTTTTT.

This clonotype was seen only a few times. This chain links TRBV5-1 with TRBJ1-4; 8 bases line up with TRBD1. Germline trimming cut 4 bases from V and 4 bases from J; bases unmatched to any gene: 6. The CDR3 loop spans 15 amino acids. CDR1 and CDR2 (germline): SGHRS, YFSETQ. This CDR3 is CASSTTGAVNEKLFF. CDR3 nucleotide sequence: TGCGCCAGCAGCACGACAGGGGCAGTTAATGAAAAACTGTTTTTT.

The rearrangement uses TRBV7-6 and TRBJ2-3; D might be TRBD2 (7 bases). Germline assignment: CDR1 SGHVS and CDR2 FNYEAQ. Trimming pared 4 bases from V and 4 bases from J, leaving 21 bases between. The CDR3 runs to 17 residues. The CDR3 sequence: CASSSSAGARGPDTQYF. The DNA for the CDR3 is TGTGCCAGCAGCTCCTCTGCGGGAGCCCGGGGGCCAGATACGCAGTATTTT.

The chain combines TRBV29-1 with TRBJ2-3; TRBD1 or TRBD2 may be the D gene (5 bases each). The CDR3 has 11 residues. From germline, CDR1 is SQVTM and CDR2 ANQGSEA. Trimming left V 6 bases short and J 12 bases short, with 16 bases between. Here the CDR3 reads CSVLPGPAQYF. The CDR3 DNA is TGCAGCGTCCTTCCGGGACCGGCACAGTATTTT.

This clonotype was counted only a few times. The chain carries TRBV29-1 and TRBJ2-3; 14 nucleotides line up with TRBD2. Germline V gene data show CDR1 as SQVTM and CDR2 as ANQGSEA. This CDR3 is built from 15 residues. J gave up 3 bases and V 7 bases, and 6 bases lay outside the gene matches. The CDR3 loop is CSAQGTSGGTDTQYF. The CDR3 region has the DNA TGCAGCGCCCAAGGGACTAGCGGGGGAACAGATACGCAGTATTTT.

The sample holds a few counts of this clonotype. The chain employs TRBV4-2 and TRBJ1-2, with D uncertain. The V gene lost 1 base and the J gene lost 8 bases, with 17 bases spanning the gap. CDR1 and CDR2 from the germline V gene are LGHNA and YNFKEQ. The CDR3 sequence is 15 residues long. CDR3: CASSQGRVDGEGYTF. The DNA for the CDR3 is TGTGCCAGCAGCCAAGGGCGGGTCGATGGGGAGGGCTACACCTTC.

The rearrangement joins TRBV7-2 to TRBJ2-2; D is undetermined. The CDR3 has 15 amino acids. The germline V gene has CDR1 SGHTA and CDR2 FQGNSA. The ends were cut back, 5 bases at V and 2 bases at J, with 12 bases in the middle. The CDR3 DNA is TGTGCCAGCAGCCTTCGACAAGCTAACACCGGGGAGCTGTTTTTT. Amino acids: CASSLRQANTGELFF. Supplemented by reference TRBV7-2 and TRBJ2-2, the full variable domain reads GAGVSQSPSNKVTEKGKDVELRCDPISGHTALYWYRQSLGQGLEFLIYFQGNSAPDKSGLPSDRFSAERTGGSVSTLTIQRTQQEDSAVYLCASSLRQANTGELFFGEGSRLTVL.

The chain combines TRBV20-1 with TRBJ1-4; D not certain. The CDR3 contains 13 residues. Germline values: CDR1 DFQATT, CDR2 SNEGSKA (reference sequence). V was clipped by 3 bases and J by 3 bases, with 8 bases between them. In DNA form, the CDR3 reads TGCAGTGCTAGCGTCAGTTCTAATGAAAAACTGTTTTTT. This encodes CSASVSSNEKLFF.

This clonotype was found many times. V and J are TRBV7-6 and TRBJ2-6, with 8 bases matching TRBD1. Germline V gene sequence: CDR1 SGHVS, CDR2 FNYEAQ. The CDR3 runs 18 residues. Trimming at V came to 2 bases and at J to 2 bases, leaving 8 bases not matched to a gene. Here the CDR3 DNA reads TGTGCCAGCAGCTTACGGCCGACAGGGGATCCTGGGGCCAACGTCCTGACTTTC. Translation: CASSLRPTGDPGANVLTF.

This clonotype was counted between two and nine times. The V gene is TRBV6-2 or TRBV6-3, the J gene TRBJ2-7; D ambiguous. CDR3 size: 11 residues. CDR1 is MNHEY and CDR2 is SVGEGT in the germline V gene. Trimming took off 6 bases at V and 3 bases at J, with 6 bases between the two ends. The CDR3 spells CASSNHYEQYF. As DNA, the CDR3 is TGTGCCAGCAGCAATCACTACGAGCAGTACTTC.

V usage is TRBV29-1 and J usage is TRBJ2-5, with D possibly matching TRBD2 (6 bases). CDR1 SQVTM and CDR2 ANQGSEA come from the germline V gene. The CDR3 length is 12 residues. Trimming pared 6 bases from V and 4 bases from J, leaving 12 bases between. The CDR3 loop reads CSVGGGGETQYF. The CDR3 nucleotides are TGCAGCGTCGGTGGGGGAGGAGAGACCCAGTACTTC.

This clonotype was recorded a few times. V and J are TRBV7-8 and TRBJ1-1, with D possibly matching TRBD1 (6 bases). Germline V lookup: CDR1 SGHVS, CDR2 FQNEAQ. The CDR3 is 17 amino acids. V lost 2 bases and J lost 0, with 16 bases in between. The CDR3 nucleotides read TGTGCCAGCAGCTTATGGCAAAACAGGGAATTGAACACTGAAGCTTTCTTT. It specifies CASSLWQNRELNTEAFF.

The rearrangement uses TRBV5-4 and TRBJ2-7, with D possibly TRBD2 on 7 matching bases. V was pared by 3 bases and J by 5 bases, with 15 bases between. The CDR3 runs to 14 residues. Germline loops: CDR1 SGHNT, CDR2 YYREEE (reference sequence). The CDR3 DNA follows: TGTGCCAGCAGCTCCGTGGGGGGGGGGCACGAGCAGTACTTC. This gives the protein CASSSVGGGHEQYF.

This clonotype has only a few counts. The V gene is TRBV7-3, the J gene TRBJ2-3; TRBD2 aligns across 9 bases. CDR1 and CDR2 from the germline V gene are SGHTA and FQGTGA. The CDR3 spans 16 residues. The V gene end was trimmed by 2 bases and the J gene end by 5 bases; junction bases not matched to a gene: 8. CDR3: CASSLGGGGAVDTQYF. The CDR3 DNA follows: TGTGCCAGCAGCTTAGGTGGCGGGGGGGCCGTAGATACGCAGTATTTT.

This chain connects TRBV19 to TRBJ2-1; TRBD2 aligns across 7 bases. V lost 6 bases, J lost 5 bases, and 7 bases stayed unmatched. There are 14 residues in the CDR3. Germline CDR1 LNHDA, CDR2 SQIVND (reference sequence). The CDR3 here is CASRSGRADNEQFF. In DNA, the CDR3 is TGTGCCAGTAGGAGTGGGAGGGCGGACAATGAGCAGTTCTTC.

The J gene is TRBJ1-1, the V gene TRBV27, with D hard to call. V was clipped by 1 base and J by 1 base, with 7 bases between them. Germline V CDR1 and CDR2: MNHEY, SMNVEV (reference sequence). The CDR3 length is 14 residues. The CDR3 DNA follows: TGTGCCAGCAGTTTATACGGGCGGAACACTGAAGCTTTCTTT. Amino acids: CASSLYGRNTEAFF.